Listed below are T cell receptor beta chains from one sample, sequenced in a study of graft-versus-host responses after intestinal transplantation. The protocol was immunoSEQ multiplex PCR, while the TCRdb copy is restricted to in-frame clones and leaves out a portion. The sample lists 7,600 or so clones; roughly 80% were seen once. The input for sequencing was ileum tissue, taken approximately 120 days after transplant. The origin of the receptors is a human patient who received an intestinal transplant, so some T cells may come from the graft donor. CDR3s include the opening cysteine and the closing phenylalanine or tryptophan. D genes are given only for firm matches. Size is stated for part of the rows, as once, few or many counts, or as a class when the clone is expanded.

D gene,clone size,V gene,CDR3 length,J gene,CDR3 DNA,CDR3 protein
.,.,TRBV6-6,15,TRBJ2-1,TGTGCCAGCAGTTCCCTAGGTAGCTCCTACAATGAGCAGTTCTTC,CASSSLGSSYNEQFF
.,.,TRBV21-1,18,TRBJ1-5,TGTGCCAGCAGCAAAGTAAGGGAGTCGGACAGATCCAATCAGCCCCAGCATTTT,CASSKVRESDRSNQPQHF
.,.,TRBV27,15,TRBJ2-7,TGTGCCAGCAGGTCAGGTATTTCACTCTTCTACGAGCAGTACTTC,CASRSGISLFYEQYF
TRBD1,.,TRBV6-5,14,TRBJ1-1,TGTGCCAGCAGTTACGGACAGGGGGACACTGAAGCTTTCTTT,CASSYGQGDTEAFF
TRBD1,few,TRBV19,14,TRBJ1-1,TGTGCCAGTAGTCCCGGGACAGGGGGCTTTGATGCTTTCTTT,CASSPGTGGFDAFF
.,.,TRBV5-1,14,TRBJ2-5,TGCGCCAGCAGCTTGGGGACATACCAAGAGACCCAGTACTTC,CASSLGTYQETQYF
.,.,TRBV13,12,TRBJ2-7,TGTGCCAGCAGCTTAAAAGGGGGCGAGCAGTACTTC,CASSLKGGEQYF
.,.,TRBV4-1,16,TRBJ2-4,TGCGCCAGCAGCCAAGATAGGGCTGTTGGGAGAAACATTCAGTACTTC,CASSQDRAVGRNIQYF
.,.,TRBV7-3,16,TRBJ2-1,TGTGCCAGCAGCTTAGGTACGGGGGCCCAGGGGAATGAGCAGTTCTTC,CASSLGTGAQGNEQFF
.,.,TRBV5-1,12,TRBJ2-2,TGCGCCAGTAGAGGGGGGACCGGGGAGCTGTTTTTT,CASRGGTGELFF
TRBD1,.,TRBV2,12,TRBJ2-3,TGTGCCAGCACCTCCTCAGGGGGTTCGCAGTATTTT,CASTSSGGSQYF
TRBD2,.,TRBV19,14,TRBJ2-5,TGTGCCAGTAGTATAGTGCTAGCGGGGGAGACCCAGTACTTC,CASSIVLAGETQYF
TRBD2,once,TRBV2,15,TRBJ2-7,TGTGCCAGCAGTGCTGCGGCTAGCGGGACCTACGAGCAGTACTTC,CASSAAASGTYEQYF
.,.,TRBV10-3,15,TRBJ2-5,TGTGCCACCGAATCGGGTGGGGTGTACCAAGAGACCCAGTACTTC,CATESGGVYQETQYF
TRBD2,.,TRBV7-2,14,TRBJ2-7,TGTGCCAGCAGCTCTAGCGGGGGGGCCTACGAGCAGTACTTC,CASSSSGGAYEQYF
.,few,TRBV14,17,TRBJ2-7,TGTGCCAGCAGCCAAGGCGCCGACAGGATCTTTACGGAGGAGCAGTACTTC,CASSQGADRIFTEEQYF
.,.,TRBV5-1,15,TRBJ1-4,TGCGCCAGCAGCTCGACCGGGACGATCGGTGAAAAACTGTTTTTT,CASSSTGTIGEKLFF
.,.,TRBV6-6,14,TRBJ1-6,TGTGCCAGCAGTTCTCAGGGTCGGGATTCACCCCTCCACTTT,CASSSQGRDSPLHF
.,.,TRBV10-2,14,TRBJ2-5,TGCGCCAGCGCCGGGACCGTGGTGACGGAGACCCAGTACTTC,CASAGTVVTETQYF